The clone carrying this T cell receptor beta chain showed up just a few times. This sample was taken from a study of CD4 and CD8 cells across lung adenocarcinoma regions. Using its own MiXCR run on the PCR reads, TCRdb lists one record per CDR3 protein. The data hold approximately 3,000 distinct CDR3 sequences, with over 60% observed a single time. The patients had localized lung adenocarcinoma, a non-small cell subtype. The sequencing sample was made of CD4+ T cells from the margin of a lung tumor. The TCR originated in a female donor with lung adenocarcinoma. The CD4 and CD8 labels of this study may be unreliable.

The CDR3 is CASSQVTGGQYF. The CDR3 DNA sequence: TGTGCCAGCAGCCAAGTCACGGGGGGGCAGTACTTC. The V gene is TRBV14, the J gene TRBJ2-7; 7 bases agree with TRBD2. Unmatched junction bases numbered 3, after V lost 1 base and J lost 9 bases. CDR3 length: 12 residues. Germline V gene data show CDR1 as SGHDN and CDR2 as FVKESK.